These T cell receptor beta chains were read from a single sample in a study of T cell responses to AZD1222 COVID-19 vaccine. Generated by immunoSEQ multiplex PCR, the TCRdb table keeps only in-frame clones and is missing some. The table records 150,000 or so clones, around 90% of them present only once. This specimen was peripheral blood, taken 28 days after the second AZD1222 dose. These receptors were taken from an adult who received the AZD1222 COVID-19 vaccine. CDR3s include the opening cysteine and the closing phenylalanine or tryptophan. A D gene is named only where the DNA matches it firmly. Some rows mark clone size as missing; the rest say once, few, many or name a class of expanded clone.

CASSQDPGDGQPQHF TGTGCCAGCAGCCAAGATCCAGGGGATGGTCAGCCCCAGCATTTT TRBJ1-5 . . TRBV4-2
CASSLSGALSGANVLTF TGTGCCAGCTCTCTCTCAGGGGCCCTTTCTGGGGCCAACGTCCTGACTTTC TRBJ2-6 few . TRBV18
CASSQTGSYGYTF TGTGCCAGTAGTCAGACAGGGTCCTATGGCTACACCTTC TRBJ1-2 . TRBD1 TRBV19
CASSLGYEQYF TGTGCCAGCTCATTGGGTTACGAGCAGTACTTC TRBJ2-7 . . TRBV27
CASSLVGGPANTEAFF TGTGCCAGCAGCTTGGTGGGGGGCCCGGCGAACACTGAAGCTTTCTTT TRBJ1-1 . . TRBV5-6
CASSEGEAYEQYF TGTGCCAGCAGTGAAGGGGAGGCTTACGAGCAGTACTTC TRBJ2-7 . . TRBV2
CASGLRDQPQHF TGCGCCAGCGGGCTAAGGGATCAGCCCCAGCATTTT TRBJ1-5 once . TRBV10-2
CATSDRTGKLFF TGTGCCACCAGTGACCGGACAGGGAAACTGTTTTTT TRBJ1-4 . TRBD1 TRBV24-1
CAWSPSTGPNTEAFF TGTGCCTGGAGTCCCTCGACAGGGCCCAACACTGAAGCTTTCTTT TRBJ1-1 . TRBD1 TRBV30
CASSEPTWEKLFF TGTGCCAGCAGTGAACCAACATGGGAAAAACTGTTTTTT TRBJ1-4 . . TRBV25-1
CASRSSATGNTEAFF TGCGCCAGTCGCTCCAGCGCGACTGGGAACACTGAAGCTTTCTTT TRBJ1-1 once . TRBV5-1
CASSQGPQALETQYF TGTGCCAGCAGCCAGGGGCCACAGGCCTTGGAGACCCAGTACTTC TRBJ2-5 . . TRBV7-9
CASSFTKQGHGYTF TGTGCCAGCAGTTTTACGAAGCAGGGCCATGGCTACACCTTC TRBJ1-2 . . TRBV28
CASSLRAQGPGNTIYF TGCGCCAGCAGCTTGCGGGCCCAGGGGCCTGGAAACACCATATATTTT TRBJ1-3 . . TRBV5-1
CAWSPQGGAGYTF TGTGCCTGGAGTCCACAAGGGGGGGCAGGCTACACCTTC TRBJ1-2 . . TRBV30
CASSLRGGSSGNTIYF TGTGCCAGCAGCCTTCGTGGGGGGAGCTCTGGAAACACCATATATTTT TRBJ1-3 . . TRBV7-9
CASTPSAGGSYNEQFF TGCGCCAGCACACCCTCAGCGGGGGGCTCCTACAATGAGCAGTTCTTC TRBJ2-1 . TRBD2 TRBV5-1
CASSPVVRGLTDTQYF TGTGCCAGCTCACCAGTCGTCAGGGGGCTGACAGATACGCAGTATTTT TRBJ2-3 . TRBD1 TRBV18
CASSEPRRELVTGELFF TGTGCCAGCAGCGAGCCCCGACGGGAATTAGTAACCGGGGAGCTGTTTTTT TRBJ2-2 . . TRBV7-2
CASTPGTSANYEQFF TGTGCCAGCACCCCCGGGACTAGCGCGAACTATGAGCAGTTCTTC TRBJ2-1 . TRBD2 TRBV9
CASSLVGDPNTEAFF TGCGCCAGCAGCTTGGTTGGGGACCCGAACACTGAAGCTTTCTTT TRBJ1-1 . . TRBV5-1
CASSRTQETQYF TGTGCCAGCAGCCGGACCCAAGAGACCCAGTACTTC TRBJ2-5 . . TRBV7-6
CASSLPGGDGYTF TGTGCCAGCAGCTTGCCAGGGGGCGACGGCTACACCTTC TRBJ1-2 . TRBD1 TRBV5-8
CAYSLRQGGIAFF TGTGCCTACTCCCTCAGACAGGGAGGGATAGCTTTCTTT TRBJ1-1 . TRBD1 TRBV30